This record covers a single TCR beta chain. Its target is not known. Looked up from germline, CDR1 is LNHDA and CDR2 is SQIVND (reference sequence). V lost 10 bases to trimming and J lost 0 bases; unmatched junction nucleotides: 10. This CDR3 contains 16 residues. This sample was taken from a study of shared clonotypes between healthy human individuals. In the authors' workflow: There were no quality scores in the junction-only immunoSEQ sequences, so filtering differed. Only in-frame clones appear in the TCRdb table, and some are missing; sequencing was by immunoSEQ multiplex PCR. The DNA gave D and trimming, while V, J and clone size come from that table. The top ten clones hold 0.4% to 0.55% of a sample with more than 1 million clones, approximately 80% of them seen once. Whole-study results and caveats: For sorted subsets, rarefaction showed incomplete sequencing despite large depth. Only blood samples were collected, and tissue repertoires likely differ.

This receptor was taken from a man aged 18 to 35 in good health. Some clones in this sample may be carry-over from other donors' samples. The rearrangement joins TRBV19 to TRBJ2-1, with TRBD2 matching over 9 bases. The sequenced sample was memory CD4+ T cells from PBMCs. Subset noted: CD45RA-negative fraction. The CDR3 protein is CATQFRSGSSYNEQFF. The CDR3 nucleotides are TGTGCCACGCAATTCCGTAGCGGGAGCTCCTACAATGAGCAGTTCTTC.